These 8 T cell receptor beta chains were all obtained from the same sample, sequenced in a study of metastatic and nonmetastatic thyroid tumors. Nobody among the patients had been given any treatment before thyroid surgery. Using MiXCR, TCRdb re-called clones from the PCR reads. The sample has 55,000 or so clones, over 15% seen once. Sequenced material: blood. These receptors were collected from a female donor with papillary thyroid cancer or a benign thyroid nodule (not recorded which). Some clones in this sample may be carry-over from other donors' samples.

The chain has TRBV9 and TRBJ1-2; D is ambiguous. V was pared by 3 bases and J by 10 bases, with 16 bases between. The CDR3 has 13 residues. Germline V CDR1 and CDR2: SGDLS, YYNGEE. CDR3 nucleotide sequence: TGTGCCAGCAGCGGAACATGGGGTAAGGTCTACACCTTC. Its translation is CASSGTWGKVYTF.

This clone was counted only a few times. A much larger clone differs by one base, so this may be a read error. The rearrangement uses TRBV7-6 and TRBJ2-1; D not certain. Germline CDR1 is SGHVS and CDR2 is FNYEAQ. The ends were cut back, 1 base at V and 6 bases at J, with 10 bases in the middle. This CDR3 has 14 amino acids. CDR3 nucleotide sequence: TGTGCCAGCAGCTTAGGCCTAACGGGCAATGAGCAGTTCTTC. It specifies CASSLGLTGNEQFF.

This clone was observed many times. The chain is built from TRBV19 and TRBJ2-2, with D possibly being TRBD1 (5 bases). Looked up from germline, CDR1 is LNHDA and CDR2 is SQIVND (reference sequence). Trimming cost V 5 bases and J 2 bases, with 9 bases left between them. The CDR3 totals 14 residues. CDR3 DNA sequence: TGTGCCAGTAGTGGCCAGGGAAACACCGGGGAGCTGTTTTTT. As protein: CASSGQGNTGELFF.

A remark on this clone: A much more abundant neighbour one base away suggests this may be a read error. Other DNA sequences from this sample encode an identical CDR3 as well. V and J are TRBV28 and TRBJ2-6, with D perhaps TRBD1 or TRBD2 (5 bases each). Germline CDR1 reads MDHEN; CDR2 reads SYDVKM. V lost 10 bases and J lost 0, with 13 bases in between. This CDR3 contains 15 residues. The CDR3 DNA reads as TGTGCCACCGGGGCAGGCGGCTCTGGGGCCAACGTCCTGACTTTC. Translating it yields CATGAGGSGANVLTF.

This clone came up many times. The rearrangement joins TRBV2 to TRBJ2-7, with D maybe TRBD2 (6 bases). CDR1 and CDR2 from the germline V gene are SNHLY and FYNNEI. Deletions cut 3 bases from V and 8 bases from J, with 17 bases between. The CDR3 covers 14 residues. CDR3 bases: TGTGCCAGCAGTGACGGGACTCTTAAGAGTCAGCAGTACTTC. This gives the protein CASSDGTLKSQQYF. The variable domain in full, completed from reference TRBV2 and TRBJ2-7, reads EPEVTQTPSHQVTQMGQEVILRCVPISNHLYFYWYRQILGQKVEFLVSFYNNEISEKSEIFDDQFSVERPDGSNFTLKIRSTKLEDSAMYFCASSDGTLKSQQYFGPGTRLTVT.

V gene TRBV5-1 combines with J gene TRBJ2-7, with 7 bases aligning to TRBD1. Germline V lookup: CDR1 SGHRS, CDR2 YFSETQ. J lost 5 bases, V lost 1 base, and 9 bases had no gene match. CDR3 length equals 15 residues. The CDR3 loop reads CASSLRRTGLDEQYF. As DNA, the CDR3 is TGCGCCAGCAGCTTGCGCAGGACAGGCCTCGACGAGCAGTACTTC.

The gene calls are TRBV27 and TRBJ2-3, with 10 bases lining up with TRBD2. Germline CDR1 MNHEY, CDR2 SMNVEV (reference sequence). V was pared by 5 bases and J by 5 bases, with 10 bases of the junction left unmatched. This CDR3 comprises 16 residues. For the CDR3, the DNA is TGTGCCAGCAGTGGGATTACTAGCGGGAATGTAGATACGCAGTATTTT. Amino acids: CASSGITSGNVDTQYF.

To note about this clone: A much more abundant neighbour one base away suggests this may be a read error. The chain employs TRBV5-5 and TRBJ1-4; D gene ambiguous. The germline V gene encodes CDR1 SGHKS and CDR2 YYEKEE (reference sequence). V was pared by 0 bases and J by 2 bases, with 11 bases between. This CDR3 is 16 amino acids long. CDR3 protein: CASSLEVRGTNEKLFF. CDR3 in DNA: TGTGCCAGCAGCTTGGAAGTGCGGGGTACTAATGAAAAACTGTTTTTT.